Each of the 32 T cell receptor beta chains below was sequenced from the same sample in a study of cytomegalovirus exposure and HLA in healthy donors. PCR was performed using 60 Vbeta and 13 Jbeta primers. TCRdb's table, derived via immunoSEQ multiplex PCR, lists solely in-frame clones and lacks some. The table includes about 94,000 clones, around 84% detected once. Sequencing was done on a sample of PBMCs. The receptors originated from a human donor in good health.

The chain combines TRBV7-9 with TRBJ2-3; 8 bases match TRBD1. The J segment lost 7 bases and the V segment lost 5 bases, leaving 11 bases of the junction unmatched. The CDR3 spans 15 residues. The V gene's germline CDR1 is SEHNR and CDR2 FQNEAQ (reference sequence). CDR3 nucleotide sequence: TGTGCCAGCAGCCATCGGACAGGGAGAGTGAATACGCAGTATTTT. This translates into CASSHRTGRVNTQYF.

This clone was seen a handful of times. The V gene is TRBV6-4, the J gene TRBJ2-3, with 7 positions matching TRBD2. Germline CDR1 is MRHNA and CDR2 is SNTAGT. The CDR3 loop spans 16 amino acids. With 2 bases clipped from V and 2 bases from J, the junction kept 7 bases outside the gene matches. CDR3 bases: TGTGCCAGCAGTGACACGGAGCGGGGTGACACAGATACGCAGTATTTT. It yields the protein CASSDTERGDTDTQYF.

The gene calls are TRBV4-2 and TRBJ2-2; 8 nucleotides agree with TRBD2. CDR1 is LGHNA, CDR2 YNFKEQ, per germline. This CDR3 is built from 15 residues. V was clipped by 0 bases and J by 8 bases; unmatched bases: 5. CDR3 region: CASSQEGGGPGELFF. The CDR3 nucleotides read TGTGCCAGCAGCCAAGAAGGCGGGGGGCCTGGGGAGCTGTTTTTT.

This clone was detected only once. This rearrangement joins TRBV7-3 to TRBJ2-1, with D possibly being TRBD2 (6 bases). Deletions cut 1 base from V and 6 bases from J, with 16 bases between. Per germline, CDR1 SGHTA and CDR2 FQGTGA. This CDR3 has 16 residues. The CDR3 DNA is TGTGCCAGCAGCTTAAGCGGTGGGCGGGACTCCAATGAGCAGTTCTTC. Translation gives CASSLSGGRDSNEQFF.

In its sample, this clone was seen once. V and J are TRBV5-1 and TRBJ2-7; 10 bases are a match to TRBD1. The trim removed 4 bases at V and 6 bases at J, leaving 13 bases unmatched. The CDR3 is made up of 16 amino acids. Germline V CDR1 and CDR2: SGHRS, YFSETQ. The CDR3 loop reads CASSAREDRGSPEQYF. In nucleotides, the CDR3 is TGCGCCAGCAGCGCAAGAGAGGACAGGGGGAGTCCCGAGCAGTACTTC.

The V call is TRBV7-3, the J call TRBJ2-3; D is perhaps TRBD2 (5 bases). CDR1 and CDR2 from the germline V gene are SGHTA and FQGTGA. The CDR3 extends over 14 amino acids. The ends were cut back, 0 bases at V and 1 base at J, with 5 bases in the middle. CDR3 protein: CASSLTGGTDTQYF. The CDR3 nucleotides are TGTGCCAGCAGCTTAACGGGAGGCACAGATACGCAGTATTTT.

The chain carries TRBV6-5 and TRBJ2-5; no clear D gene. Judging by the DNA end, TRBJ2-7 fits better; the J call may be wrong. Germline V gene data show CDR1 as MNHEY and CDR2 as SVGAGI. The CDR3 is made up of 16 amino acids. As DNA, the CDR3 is TGTGCCAGCAGTTACTCAGATCCACAGAGTCCCTACGAGCAGTACTTC. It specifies CASSYSDPQSPYEQYF.

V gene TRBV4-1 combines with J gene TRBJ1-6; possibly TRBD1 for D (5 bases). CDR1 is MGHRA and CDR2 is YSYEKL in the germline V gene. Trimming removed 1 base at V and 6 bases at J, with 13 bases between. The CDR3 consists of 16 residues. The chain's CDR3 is CASSQALGTVNSPLHF. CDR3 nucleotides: TGCGCCAGCAGCCAAGCCCTTGGGACTGTTAATTCACCCCTCCACTTT.

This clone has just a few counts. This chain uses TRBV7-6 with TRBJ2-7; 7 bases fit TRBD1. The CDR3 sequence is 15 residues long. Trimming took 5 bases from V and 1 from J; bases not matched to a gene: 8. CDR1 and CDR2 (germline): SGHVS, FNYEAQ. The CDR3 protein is CASSPTGTVSYEQYF. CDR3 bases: TGTGCCAGCAGCCCAACCGGGACAGTGTCCTACGAGCAGTACTTC.

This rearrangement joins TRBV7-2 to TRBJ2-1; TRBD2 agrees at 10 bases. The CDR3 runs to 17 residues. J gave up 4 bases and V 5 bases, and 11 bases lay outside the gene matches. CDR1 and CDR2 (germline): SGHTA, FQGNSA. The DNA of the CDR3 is TGTGCCAGCAGCAGGAGACTAGCGGGCTCGGGTTACAATGAGCAGTTCTTC. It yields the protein CASSRRLAGSGYNEQFF.

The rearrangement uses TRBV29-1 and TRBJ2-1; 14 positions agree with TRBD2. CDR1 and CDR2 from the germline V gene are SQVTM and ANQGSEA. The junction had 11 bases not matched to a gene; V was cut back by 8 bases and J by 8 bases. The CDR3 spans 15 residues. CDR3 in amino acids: CSIRPRLAGGDEQFF. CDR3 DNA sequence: TGCAGCATCAGGCCGCGACTAGCGGGAGGGGATGAGCAGTTCTTC.

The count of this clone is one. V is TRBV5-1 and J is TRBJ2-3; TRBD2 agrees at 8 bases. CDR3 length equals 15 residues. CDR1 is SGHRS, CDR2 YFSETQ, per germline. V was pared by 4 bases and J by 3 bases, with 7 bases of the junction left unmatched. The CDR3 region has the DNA TGCGCCAGCAGCGTTAGCGGGGAACGAACAGATACGCAGTATTTT. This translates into CASSVSGERTDTQYF.

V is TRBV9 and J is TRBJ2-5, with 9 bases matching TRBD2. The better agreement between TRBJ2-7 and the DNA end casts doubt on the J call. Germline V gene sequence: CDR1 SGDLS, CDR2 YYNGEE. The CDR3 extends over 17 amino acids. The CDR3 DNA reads TGTGCCAGCAGCGCGAGGGCGGGGGGGACTAGCCTCTACGAGCAGTACTTC. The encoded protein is CASSARAGGTSLYEQYF.

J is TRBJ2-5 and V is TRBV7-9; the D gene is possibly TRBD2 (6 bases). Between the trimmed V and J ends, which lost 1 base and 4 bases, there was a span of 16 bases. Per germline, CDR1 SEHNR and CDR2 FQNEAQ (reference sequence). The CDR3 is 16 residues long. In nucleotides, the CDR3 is TGTGCCAGCAGCTTAGTTGGGGAGGCTTTGGGAGAGACCCAGTACTTC. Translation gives CASSLVGEALGETQYF.

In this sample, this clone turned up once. The CDR3, as DNA: TGTGCTAGTGGTTTGTCCATAGGGGGGGATCAGCCCCAGCATTTT. Translated, it gives CASGLSIGGDQPQHF. The J gene is TRBJ1-5, the V gene TRBV12-5; a weak D match, TRBD1 (6 bases). This CDR3 comprises 15 residues. Between the trimmed V and J ends, which lost 2 bases and 5 bases, there was a span of 13 bases. Germline CDR1 reads LGHNT; CDR2 reads FRNRAP. Full variable domain (remainder filled in from reference TRBV12-5 and TRBJ1-5): DARVTQTPRHKVTEMGQEVTMRCQPILGHNTVFWYRQTMMQGLELLAYFRNRAPLDDSGMPKDRFSAEMPDATLATLKIQPSEPRDSAVYFCASGLSIGGDQPQHFGDGTRLSIL.

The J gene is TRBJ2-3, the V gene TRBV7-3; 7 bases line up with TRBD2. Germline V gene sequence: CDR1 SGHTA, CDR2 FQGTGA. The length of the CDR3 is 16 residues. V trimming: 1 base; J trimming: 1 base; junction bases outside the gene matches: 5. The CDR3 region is CASSLRPGLGTDTQYF. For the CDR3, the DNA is TGTGCCAGCAGCTTAAGGCCCGGACTAGGCACAGATACGCAGTATTTT.

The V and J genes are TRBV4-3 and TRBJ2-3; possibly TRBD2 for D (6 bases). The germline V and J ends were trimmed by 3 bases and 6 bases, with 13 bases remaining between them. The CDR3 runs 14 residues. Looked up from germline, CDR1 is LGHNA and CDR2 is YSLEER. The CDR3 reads CASSQSGVLDTQYF. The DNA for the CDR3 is TGCGCCAGCAGCCAGTCGGGAGTTTTGGATACGCAGTATTTT.

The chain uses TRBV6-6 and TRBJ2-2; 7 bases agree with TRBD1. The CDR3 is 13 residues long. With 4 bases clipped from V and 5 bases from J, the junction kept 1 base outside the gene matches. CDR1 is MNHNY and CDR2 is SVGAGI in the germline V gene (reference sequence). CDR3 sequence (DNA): TGTGCCAGCAGTTCGGACAGGACCGGGGAGCTGTTTTTT. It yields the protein CASSSDRTGELFF.

The CDR3 sequence is CAWTPGTVVNTIYF. CDR3 nucleotide sequence: TGTGCCTGGACCCCCGGGACAGTGGTAAACACCATATATTTT. The V and J genes are TRBV30 and TRBJ1-3, with 7 nucleotides matching TRBD1. The germline V gene has CDR1 GTSNPN and CDR2 SVGIG (reference sequence). The V segment lost 4 bases and the J segment 6 bases; nucleotides outside the gene matches: 9. The CDR3 contains 14 residues.

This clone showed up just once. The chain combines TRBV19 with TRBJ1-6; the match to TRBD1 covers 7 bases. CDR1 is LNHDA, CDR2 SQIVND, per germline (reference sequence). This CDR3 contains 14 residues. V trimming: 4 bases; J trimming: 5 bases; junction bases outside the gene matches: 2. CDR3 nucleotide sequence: TGTGCCAGTAGTACCGGGACAGATAATTCACCCCTCCACTTT. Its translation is CASSTGTDNSPLHF.

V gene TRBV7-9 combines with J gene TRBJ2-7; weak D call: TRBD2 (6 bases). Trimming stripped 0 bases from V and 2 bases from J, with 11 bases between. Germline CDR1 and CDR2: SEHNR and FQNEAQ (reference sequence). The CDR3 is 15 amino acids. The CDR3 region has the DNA TGTGCCAGCAGCTTAGCTAGCGGAGGACCCTACGAGCAGTACTTC. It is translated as CASSLASGGPYEQYF.

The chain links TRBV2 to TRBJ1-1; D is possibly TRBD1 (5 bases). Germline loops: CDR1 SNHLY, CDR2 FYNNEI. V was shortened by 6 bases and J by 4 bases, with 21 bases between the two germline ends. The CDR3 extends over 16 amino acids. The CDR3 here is CASRYQRGGVSTEAFF. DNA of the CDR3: TGTGCCAGCAGGTACCAACGGGGCGGGGTGAGCACTGAAGCTTTCTTT.

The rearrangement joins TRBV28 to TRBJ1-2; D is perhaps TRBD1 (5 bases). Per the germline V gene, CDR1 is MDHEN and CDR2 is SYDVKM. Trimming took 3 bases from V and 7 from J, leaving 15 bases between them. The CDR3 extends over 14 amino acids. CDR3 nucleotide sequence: TGTGCCAGCAGTTTTGGCGGCAGGGTGGGTGGCTACACCTTC. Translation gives CASSFGGRVGGYTF.

CDR3 sequence reads: CASSQSWTRGYNEQFF. The CDR3 DNA follows: TGCGCCAGCAGTCAATCGTGGACTAGAGGCTACAATGAGCAGTTCTTC. J is TRBJ2-1 and V is TRBV23-1; 7 nucleotides line up with TRBD2. TRBV23-1 is designated an ORF whose function remains uncertain. The CDR3 contains 16 residues. Trimming at V came to 0 bases and at J to 3 bases, leaving 5 bases not matched to a gene.

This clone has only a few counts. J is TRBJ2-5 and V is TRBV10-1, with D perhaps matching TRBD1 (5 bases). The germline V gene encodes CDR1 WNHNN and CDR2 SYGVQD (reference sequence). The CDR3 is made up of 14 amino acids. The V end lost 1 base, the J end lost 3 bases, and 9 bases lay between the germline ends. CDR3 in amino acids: CASSELDTKETQYF. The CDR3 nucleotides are TGCGCCAGCAGTGAGTTGGACACTAAAGAGACCCAGTACTTC.

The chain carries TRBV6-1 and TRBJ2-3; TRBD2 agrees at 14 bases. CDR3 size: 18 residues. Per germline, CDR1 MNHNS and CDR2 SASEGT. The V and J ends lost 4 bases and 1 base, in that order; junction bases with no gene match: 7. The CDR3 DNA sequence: TGTGCCAGCAGTGTCGCGGGACTAGCGGGAGAAGGCACAGATACGCAGTATTTT. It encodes CASSVAGLAGEGTDTQYF.

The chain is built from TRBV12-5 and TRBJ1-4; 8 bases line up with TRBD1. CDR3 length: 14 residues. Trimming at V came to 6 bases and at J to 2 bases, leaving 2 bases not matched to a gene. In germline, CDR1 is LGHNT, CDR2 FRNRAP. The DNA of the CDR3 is TGTGCTAGTGGGCAGGGGGCGACTAATGAAAAACTGTTTTTT. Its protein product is CASGQGATNEKLFF.

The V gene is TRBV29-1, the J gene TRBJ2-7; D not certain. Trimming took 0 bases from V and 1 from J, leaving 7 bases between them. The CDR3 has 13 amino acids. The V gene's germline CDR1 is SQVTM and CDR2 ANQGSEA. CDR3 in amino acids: CSVEDPSSYEQYF. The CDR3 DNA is TGCAGCGTTGAAGATCCTAGTTCCTACGAGCAGTACTTC.

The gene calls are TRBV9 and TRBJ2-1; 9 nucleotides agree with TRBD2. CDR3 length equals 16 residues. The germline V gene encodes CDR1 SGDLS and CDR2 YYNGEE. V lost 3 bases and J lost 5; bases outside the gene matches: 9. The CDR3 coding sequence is TGTGCCAGCAGCGCGACTAGCGGACACCCCAACAATGAGCAGTTCTTC. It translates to CASSATSGHPNNEQFF.

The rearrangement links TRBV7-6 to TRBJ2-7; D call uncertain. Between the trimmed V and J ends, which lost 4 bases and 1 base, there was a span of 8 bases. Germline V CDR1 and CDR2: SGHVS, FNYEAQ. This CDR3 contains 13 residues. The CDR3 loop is CASSSSRSYEQYF. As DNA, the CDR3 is TGTGCCAGCAGCTCGTCCAGGTCCTACGAGCAGTACTTC.

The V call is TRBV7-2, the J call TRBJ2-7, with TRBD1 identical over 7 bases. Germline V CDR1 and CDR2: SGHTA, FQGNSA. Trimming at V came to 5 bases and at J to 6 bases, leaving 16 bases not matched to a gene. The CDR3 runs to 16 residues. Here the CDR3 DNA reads TGTGCCAGCAGCCTACGCACGACGACAGGGTCGGGCGAGCAGTACTTC. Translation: CASSLRTTTGSGEQYF.

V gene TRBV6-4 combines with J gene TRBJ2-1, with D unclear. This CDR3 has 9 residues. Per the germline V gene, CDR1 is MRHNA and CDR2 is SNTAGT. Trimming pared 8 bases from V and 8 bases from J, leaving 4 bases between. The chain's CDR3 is CASRDEQFF. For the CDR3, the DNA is TGTGCCAGCCGAGATGAGCAGTTCTTC.